The TCR beta chain described here comes from a study of T cells in Graves' hyperthyroidism and ophthalmopathy. Amplification targeted TCR beta CDR3 regions from RNA transcripts. Initially, a first-round RT-PCR of the TCR CDR3 employed the HTBI primer set. TCRdb itself ran the multiplex PCR reads through MiXCR, one entry per CDR3 protein. The profile shows approximately 400,000 distinct CDR3 sequences, approximately 13% of them singletons. The sample holds many counts of this clonotype. V was trimmed by 3 bases and J by 4 bases, leaving 12 bases between them. Germline assignment: CDR1 LNHDA and CDR2 SQIVND (reference sequence). The CDR3 totals 14 residues.

This clonotype was obtained from a woman in her fifties or sixties with Graves' hyperthyroidism. The specimen was blood. The genes are TRBV19 and TRBJ1-2; perhaps TRBD1 as D (6 bases). In DNA form, the CDR3 reads TGTGCCAGTAGTATCGGACAGACGACCTATGGCTACACCTTC. Residues: CASSIGQTTYGYTF.